A single sample is the source of the 16 T cell receptor beta chains below, sequenced in a study of T cells after yellow fever vaccination. TCRdb fed the 5' RACE reads into MiXCR, producing one record per CDR3 protein. This table has under 550,000 distinct CDR3 sequences, just over 20% appearing once. The sample was PBMCs, taken less than 25 days after the first yellow fever vaccination. The receptors derive from a man between 18 and 29 years old who received the YFV17D yellow fever vaccine.

The CDR3 bases are TGTGCCAGCAGTCAACGACAGGGGATTCAGCCCCAGCATTTT. It specifies CASSQRQGIQPQHF. The V gene is TRBV27, the J gene TRBJ1-5; 8 bases match TRBD1. Germline CDR1 is MNHEY and CDR2 is SMNVEV (reference sequence). This CDR3 has 14 amino acids. The V segment lost 5 bases and the J segment 6 bases; nucleotides outside the gene matches: 6.

This clonotype has a handful of counts. The chain recombines TRBV3-1 with TRBJ2-4, with 7 bases lining up with TRBD1. Unmatched junction bases numbered 6, after V lost 4 bases and J lost 0 bases. CDR1 is LGHDT, CDR2 YNNKEL, per germline (reference sequence). The CDR3 runs 16 residues. CDR3 residues: CASSRTGDLAKNIQYF. The CDR3 DNA reads as TGTGCCAGCAGCCGAACAGGGGATCTAGCCAAAAACATTCAGTACTTC.

This clonotype was seen a handful of times. The rearrangement joins TRBV12-3 or TRBV12-4 to TRBJ1-1; unclear D gene. V gave up 5 bases and J gave up 1 base, with 14 bases separating them. The CDR3 has 15 amino acids. For the CDR3, the DNA is TGTGCCAGCAGTCGGTGGGGTGGGGAGAACACTGAAGCTTTCTTT. Its translation: CASSRWGGENTEAFF.

The chain combines TRBV11-2 with TRBJ2-7, with D tentatively TRBD1 (6 bases). The V and J ends lost 2 bases and 7 bases respectively, with 18 bases between them. Germline CDR1 and CDR2: SGHAT and FQNNGV. The CDR3 runs to 15 residues. CDR3 in amino acids: CASSLSIQGSGEQYV. The CDR3 region has the DNA TGTGCCAGCAGCTTATCGATCCAGGGGTCGGGGGAGCAGTACGTC.

This clonotype was counted only a few times. The rearrangement links TRBV27 to TRBJ1-1; tentatively, D is TRBD1 (5 bases). The CDR3 totals 13 residues. The germline CDR1 and CDR2 sequences are MNHEY and SMNVEV (reference sequence). The V end lost 8 bases, the J end lost 0 bases, and 10 bases lay between the germline ends. CDR3 sequence reads: CASGGGMNTEAFF. The DNA for the CDR3 is TGTGCCAGCGGGGGGGGTATGAACACTGAAGCTTTCTTT.

This clonotype was seen a few times. The J gene is TRBJ2-2, the V gene TRBV9; a weak D match, TRBD1 (6 bases). The CDR3 is 15 amino acids. Germline CDR1 is SGDLS and CDR2 is YYNGEE. V lost 4 bases, J lost 0 bases, and 10 bases lay in between. CDR3 amino acids: CASSPRDTNTGELFF. The CDR3 DNA sequence: TGTGCCAGCAGCCCACGGGACACGAACACCGGGGAGCTGTTTTTT.

The chain couples TRBV9 to TRBJ2-3; the D gene is possibly TRBD2 (5 bases). The V end lost 2 bases, the J end lost 4 bases, and 14 bases lay between the germline ends. Germline assignment: CDR1 SGDLS and CDR2 YYNGEE. CDR3 size: 15 residues. The CDR3 nucleotides read TGTGCCAGCAGCGTTGCGGACTCCTGGGCAGATACGCAGTATTTT. It yields the protein CASSVADSWADTQYF.

This clonotype was detected only a few times. The chain has TRBV6-5 and TRBJ1-6; possibly TRBD1 for D (6 bases). CDR3 length equals 15 residues. Trimming stripped 5 bases from V and 9 bases from J, with 17 bases between. Germline loops: CDR1 MNHEY, CDR2 SVGAGI. This chain's CDR3 is CASSPSGQWGSPLHF. The CDR3 DNA is TGTGCCAGCAGTCCCTCGGGACAATGGGGTTCACCCCTCCACTTT.

This clonotype was observed a few times. CDR3 residues: CASIRESNTEAFF. The DNA for the CDR3 is TGTGCCAGTATACGGGAATCGAACACTGAAGCTTTCTTT. The chain couples TRBV12-3 or TRBV12-4 to TRBJ1-1; D is ambiguous. The CDR3 has 13 amino acids. V was clipped by 9 bases and J by 1 base, with 12 bases between them.

The table lists this clonotype with a few counts. The J gene is TRBJ1-1, the V gene TRBV19; 7 bases map to TRBD1. Losses at the gene ends were 5 bases for V and 6 bases for J; bases not matched to a gene: 3. CDR1 is LNHDA and CDR2 is SQIVND in the germline V gene (reference sequence). The CDR3 is made up of 12 amino acids. The CDR3 region is CASSFQGAEAFF. DNA of the CDR3: TGTGCCAGTAGTTTCCAGGGGGCTGAAGCTTTCTTT.

The J gene is TRBJ2-5, the V gene TRBV20-1, with D possibly TRBD1 on 5 matching bases. The CDR3 is 13 amino acids. V was cut by 0 bases and J by 5 bases, with 10 bases left in between. The V gene's germline CDR1 is DFQATT and CDR2 SNEGSKA (reference sequence). For the CDR3, the DNA is TGCAGTGCTAGAGATATGGGGCACGAGACCCAGTACTTC. Translating it yields CSARDMGHETQYF.

This clonotype was counted between two and nine times. The chain is built from TRBV4-1 and TRBJ1-1, with TRBD1 as a possible D gene (5 bases). This CDR3 is 14 amino acids long. Germline values: CDR1 MGHRA, CDR2 YSYEKL. V was cut by 5 bases and J by 10 bases, with 20 bases left in between. The DNA of the CDR3 is TGCGCCAGCAGCGGAGGGGACGCTGGGGCCGGAGCTTTCTTT. Translated, it gives CASSGGDAGAGAFF.

This clonotype was observed a few times. The chain links TRBV24-1 to TRBJ2-2; 7 nucleotides line up with TRBD2. After removal of 3 bases from V and 2 bases from J, the junction contained 11 bases not matched to a gene. This CDR3 region has 18 residues. Per the germline V gene, CDR1 is KGHDR and CDR2 is SFDVKD. DNA of the CDR3: TGTGCCACCAGTGATGGAGAAGAGACTAGCCGAAACACCGGGGAGCTGTTTTTT. It specifies CATSDGEETSRNTGELFF.

This clonotype occurred a few times. The rearrangement joins TRBV11-2 to TRBJ2-1; 10 bases match TRBD2. The CDR3 has 15 residues. Germline-derived CDR1 and CDR2 are SGHAT and FQNNGV. V trimming: 4 bases; J trimming: 10 bases; junction bases outside the gene matches: 10. The DNA for the CDR3 is TGTGCCAGCAGCTCCCAGCGGGGGGGCTTCGGGGAGCAGTTCTTC. Amino acids: CASSSQRGGFGEQFF.

Ten or more counts support this clonotype. V usage is TRBV25-1 and J usage is TRBJ2-7; D uncertain. The CDR3 is made up of 13 amino acids. Germline CDR1 is MGHDK and CDR2 is SYGVNS. Trimming shortened V by 1 base and J by 3 bases, and 7 bases separated the two germline ends. The CDR3 region is CASSEWDGYEQYF. For the CDR3, the DNA is TGTGCCAGCAGTGAATGGGATGGCTACGAGCAGTACTTC.

The V and J genes are TRBV7-6 and TRBJ2-5, with D maybe TRBD2 (8 bases). V was clipped by 5 bases and J by 2 bases, with 15 bases between them. Per the germline V gene, CDR1 is SGHVS and CDR2 is FNYEAQ. The CDR3 sequence is 15 residues long. DNA for the CDR3: TGTGCCAGCAGCCCAGGGGGGACTAGTCAAGAGACCCAGTACTTC. Translation gives CASSPGGTSQETQYF.